The 24 T cell receptor beta chains below come from one sample, sequenced in a study of cytomegalovirus exposure and HLA in healthy donors. The PCR was carried out with 60 Vbeta primers and 13 Jbeta primers. Some clones are missing from TCRdb's copy, which holds only in-frame ones; the method was immunoSEQ multiplex PCR. The sample carries about 130,000 clones, around 85% recorded once. Specimen: PBMCs. The receptors were sampled from a man younger than 35 in good health and CMV-seropositive.

The chain carries TRBV4-1 and TRBJ2-2; D might be TRBD2 (5 bases). Germline loops: CDR1 MGHRA, CDR2 YSYEKL. The ends were cut back, 1 base at V and 5 bases at J, with 20 bases in the middle. The CDR3 is 18 amino acids. The CDR3 loop reads CASSQVTKAELGTGELFF. CDR3 nucleotide sequence: TGCGCCAGCAGCCAAGTCACAAAAGCAGAACTAGGTACCGGGGAGCTGTTTTTT.

This sequence joins TRBV7-8 and TRBJ2-1; 7 nucleotides align to TRBD2. This CDR3 is 17 amino acids long. The V and J ends lost 2 bases and 5 bases, in that order; junction bases with no gene match: 12. Germline CDR1 is SGHVS and CDR2 is FQNEAQ. In nucleotides, the CDR3 is TGTGCCAGCAGCTTATTTGGTGCGGGACTACCAAACAATGAGCAGTTCTTC. Translated: CASSLFGAGLPNNEQFF.

The V gene is TRBV18, the J gene TRBJ2-1, with TRBD2 matching 16 bases. Germline assignment: CDR1 KGHSH and CDR2 LQKENI. The V segment lost 3 bases and the J segment 5 bases; nucleotides outside the gene matches: 4. The CDR3 contains 17 residues. The CDR3 protein is CASSPGTSGGADNEQFF. DNA of the CDR3: TGTGCCAGCTCACCCGGGACTAGCGGGGGGGCCGACAATGAGCAGTTCTTC.

The V gene is TRBV11-2, the J gene TRBJ2-1, with D hard to call. This CDR3 is 15 amino acids long. Trimming cost V 6 bases and J 0 bases, with 12 bases left between them. Germline V lookup: CDR1 SGHAT, CDR2 FQNNGV. The CDR3: CASRGWASSYNEQFF. Here the CDR3 DNA reads TGTGCCAGCAGGGGCTGGGCAAGCTCCTACAATGAGCAGTTCTTC.

The chain links TRBV10-3 to TRBJ2-1, with 7 bases lining up with TRBD1. V dropped 5 bases and J dropped 8; count of bases not matched to a gene: 6. Germline CDR1 and CDR2: ENHRY and SYGVKD. CDR3 length: 13 residues. The CDR3 loop reads CAISKGQYDEQFF. CDR3 nucleotide sequence: TGTGCCATCAGTAAGGGACAGTATGATGAGCAGTTCTTC.

The rearrangement links TRBV7-6 to TRBJ1-3, with TRBD1 matching over 9 bases. This CDR3 is built from 16 residues. Germline V gene data show CDR1 as SGHVS and CDR2 as FNYEAQ. J was trimmed by 4 bases and V by 5 bases; bases with no gene match: 9. CDR3 sequence reads: CASSRGQGRSGNTIYF. Here the CDR3 DNA reads TGTGCCAGCAGCCGGGGACAGGGCCGGTCCGGAAACACCATATATTTT.

The V call is TRBV5-4, the J call TRBJ2-3; TRBD1 matches at 7 bases. The CDR3 runs to 15 residues. CDR1 SGHNT and CDR2 YYREEE come from the germline V gene (reference sequence). V was clipped by 0 bases and J by 6 bases; unmatched bases: 7. Here the CDR3 reads CASSLGQGFADTQYF. As DNA, the CDR3 is TGTGCCAGCAGCTTGGGACAGGGTTTTGCGGATACGCAGTATTTT.

The CDR3 sequence is CASRKHRDRGTEAFF. DNA for the CDR3: TGTGCCAGCAGAAAACACCGAGACAGGGGGACTGAAGCTTTCTTT. This chain joins TRBV6-5 and TRBJ1-1; 9 bases line up with TRBD1. This CDR3 spans 15 amino acids. Trimming took 6 bases from V and 5 from J; bases not matched to a gene: 10. Germline lookup yields CDR1 MNHEY and CDR2 SVGAGI.

This chain links TRBV6-5 with TRBJ1-2; tentative D call: TRBD1 (5 bases). Trimming cost V 8 bases and J 4 bases, with 14 bases left between them. CDR1 is MNHEY and CDR2 is SVGAGI in the germline V gene. The CDR3 runs 13 residues. The chain's CDR3 is CASWPGGAYGYTF. DNA for the CDR3: TGTGCCAGCTGGCCCGGGGGTGCCTATGGCTACACCTTC.

The chain uses TRBV29-1 and TRBJ1-2; no firm D call. Between the trimmed V and J ends, which lost 6 bases and 4 bases, there was a span of 12 bases. This CDR3 spans 12 amino acids. Germline V CDR1 and CDR2: SQVTM, ANQGSEA. The CDR3 loop is CSVTTRGYGYTF. CDR3 nucleotide sequence: TGCAGCGTAACTACTCGGGGCTATGGCTACACCTTC.

V and J are TRBV11-2 and TRBJ1-6; D might be TRBD1 (5 bases). The germline V gene has CDR1 SGHAT and CDR2 FQNNGV. The ends were cut back, 2 bases at V and 8 bases at J, with 19 bases in the middle. CDR3 length equals 17 residues. The CDR3: CASSLMGRDYTYSPLHF. Here the CDR3 DNA reads TGTGCCAGCAGCTTAATGGGCAGGGACTACACCTATTCACCCCTCCACTTT.

The rearrangement links TRBV6-5 to TRBJ2-3, with D possibly TRBD1 on 5 matching bases. Germline V gene sequence: CDR1 MNHEY, CDR2 SVGAGI. V shed 5 bases and J shed 4 bases, with 7 bases lying between them. There are 12 residues in the CDR3. DNA of the CDR3: TGTGCCAGCAGTCAGGGTGCAGATACGCAGTATTTT. Protein: CASSQGADTQYF.

V and J are TRBV19 and TRBJ1-5; D might be TRBD1 (6 bases). The CDR3 extends over 16 amino acids. V was clipped by 5 bases and J by 11 bases, with 25 bases between them. Germline CDR1 LNHDA, CDR2 SQIVND (reference sequence). The CDR3 spells CASSPMGADSSAAQHF. The CDR3 nucleotides read TGTGCCAGTAGTCCAATGGGGGCGGATTCAAGCGCGGCCCAGCATTTT.

The rearrangement uses TRBV7-9 and TRBJ1-2, with 7 bases fitting TRBD1. Per the germline V gene, CDR1 is SEHNR and CDR2 is FQNEAQ (reference sequence). V dropped 5 bases and J dropped 8; count of bases not matched to a gene: 17. The CDR3 is made up of 16 amino acids. The CDR3 spells CASSRDRSGLRSGYTF. The CDR3 DNA sequence: TGTGCCAGCAGCCGGGACAGATCGGGACTTCGATCGGGCTACACCTTC.

This clone was recorded once. This sequence joins TRBV11-2 and TRBJ1-2; 9 nucleotides agree with TRBD1. Trimming cost V 0 bases and J 3 bases; bases outside gene matches: 5. The CDR3 loop spans 16 amino acids. CDR1 SGHAT and CDR2 FQNNGV come from the germline V gene. The CDR3 sequence: CASSLEQGAGDYGYTF. As DNA, the CDR3 is TGTGCCAGCAGCTTAGAACAGGGGGCGGGAGACTATGGCTACACCTTC.

The J gene is TRBJ2-5, the V gene TRBV9; 7 bases line up with TRBD1. V lost 3 bases to trimming and J lost 5 bases; unmatched junction nucleotides: 7. The V gene's germline CDR1 is SGDLS and CDR2 YYNGEE. This CDR3 contains 14 residues. CDR3 DNA: TGTGCCAGCAGCGCGGGACAGTATTTGGAGACCCAGTACTTC. This encodes CASSAGQYLETQYF. The whole variable domain, remainder taken from reference TRBV9 and TRBJ2-5, is DSGVTQTPKHLITATGQRVTLRCSPRSGDLSVYWYQQSLDQGLQFLIQYYNGEERAKGNILERFSAQQFPDLHSELNLSSLELGDSALYFCASSAGQYLETQYFGPGTRLLVL.

The chain links TRBV4-1 to TRBJ1-1; D unresolved. V lost 2 bases to trimming and J lost 1 base, with 8 bases between them. CDR3 length equals 14 residues. Looked up from germline, CDR1 is MGHRA and CDR2 is YSYEKL. In nucleotides, the CDR3 is TGCGCCAGCAGCCAAAAACAGACGAACACTGAAGCTTTCTTT. Its translation: CASSQKQTNTEAFF.

The chain is built from TRBV11-2 and TRBJ1-1; D not certain. Germline CDR1 and CDR2: SGHAT and FQNNGV. Trimming took 5 bases from V and 1 from J, leaving 8 bases between them. The CDR3 runs 13 residues. The CDR3 bases are TGTGCCAGCAGCCGCCGGGGGAACACTGAAGCTTTCTTT. Protein sequence: CASSRRGNTEAFF.

The J gene is TRBJ2-7, the V gene TRBV2, with D perhaps matching TRBD1 (6 bases). The CDR3 is 15 amino acids. Deletions cut 7 bases from V and 6 bases from J, with 22 bases between. Germline loops: CDR1 SNHLY, CDR2 FYNNEI. CDR3 region: CASKTLRGMMSEQYF. CDR3 bases: TGTGCCAGCAAAACCCTCAGGGGAATGATGAGCGAGCAGTACTTC.

V usage is TRBV12-5 and J usage is TRBJ2-3; the D is unclear. Germline lookup yields CDR1 LGHNT and CDR2 FRNRAP. V shed 5 bases and J shed 3 bases, with 6 bases lying between them. This CDR3 region has 12 residues. The CDR3 protein is CASGPYTDTQYF. Written as DNA, the CDR3 is TGTGCTAGTGGTCCCTATACAGATACGCAGTATTTT.

This clone was seen a handful of times. This chain links TRBV18 with TRBJ2-7; a possible D gene is TRBD2 (6 bases). V dropped 6 bases and J dropped 5 bases, with 14 bases sitting between them. Germline V gives CDR1 KGHSH, CDR2 LQKENI. This CDR3 has 13 amino acids. CDR3 loop: CASSSGADDEQYF. The CDR3 bases are TGTGCCAGCTCTAGCGGTGCAGACGACGAGCAGTACTTC.

This chain links TRBV29-1 with TRBJ2-7; possibly TRBD1 for D (5 bases). The length of the CDR3 is 12 residues. Germline lookup yields CDR1 SQVTM and CDR2 ANQGSEA. Deletions cut 1 base from V and 6 bases from J, with 10 bases between. The CDR3 here is CSVEARRGEQYF. The DNA for the CDR3 is TGCAGCGTTGAAGCGCGTAGGGGCGAGCAGTACTTC.

The CDR3 region is CASSESSGGSTDTQYF. Written as DNA, the CDR3 is TGTGCCAGCAGTGAGAGTAGCGGGGGGTCCACAGATACGCAGTATTTT. The chain employs TRBV2 and TRBJ2-3, with 10 bases fitting TRBD2. V trimming: 3 bases; J trimming: 2 bases; junction bases outside the gene matches: 5. Germline V gene sequence: CDR1 SNHLY, CDR2 FYNNEI. The CDR3 loop spans 16 amino acids. Variable domain in full (rest from reference TRBV2 and TRBJ2-3): EPEVTQTPSHQVTQMGQEVILRCVPISNHLYFYWYRQILGQKVEFLVSFYNNEISEKSEIFDDQFSVERPDGSNFTLKIRSTKLEDSAMYFCASSESSGGSTDTQYFGPGTRLTVL.

The chain is built from TRBV19 and TRBJ2-1; TRBD1 aligns across 10 bases. This CDR3 comprises 19 residues. Germline V gene data show CDR1 as LNHDA and CDR2 as SQIVND (reference sequence). Losses at the gene ends were 1 base for V and 5 bases for J; bases not matched to a gene: 14. DNA of the CDR3: TGTGCCAGTAGTATAGGTAGTATTATGGGACAGGGGTTCCACAATGAGCAGTTCTTC. Translation gives CASSIGSIMGQGFHNEQFF. The full variable domain, its missing parts supplied by reference TRBV19 and TRBJ2-1, is DGGITQSPKYLFRKEGQNVTLSCEQNLNHDAMYWYRQDPGQGLRLIYYSQIVNDFQKGDIAEGYSVSREKKESFPLTVTSAQKNPTAFYLCASSIGSIMGQGFHNEQFFGPGTRLTVL.